The clone carrying this T cell receptor (beta chain) was seen only a few times. Antigen unknown. A universal primer site was added by template switching, and unique molecular identifiers were carried by the cDNA. TCRdb reanalysed the 5' RACE reads using MiXCR and keeps one entry per CDR3 protein. This table holds a few hundred thousand distinct CDR3 sequences, about an eighth found once. The sample is drawn from a study of identical twins. Findings and caveats of the study: Abundant beta clonotypes from cord blood had fewer insertions, unlike memory repertoires, which showed none. Partly confounded zero-insertion analyses could result from invariant MAIT and iNKT cells.

In addition, the sample was reused for a study of yellow fever vaccine responses in identical twins. That report adds: Twins' vaccine T cell responses reportedly seemed partly convergent and partly personalized.

The sequenced sample consisted of memory (CD45RO+) T cells sorted from blood. The receptor comes from a woman aged 18-29 years in good health.

The CDR3 loop reads CASKSTSYEQYF. CDR3 nucleotides: TGTGCCAGCAAGAGCACCTCCTACGAGCAGTACTTC. The chain couples TRBV12-3 or TRBV12-4 to TRBJ2-7, with D uncertain. This CDR3 has 12 residues. The V and J ends lost 7 bases and 0 bases respectively, with 7 bases between them.